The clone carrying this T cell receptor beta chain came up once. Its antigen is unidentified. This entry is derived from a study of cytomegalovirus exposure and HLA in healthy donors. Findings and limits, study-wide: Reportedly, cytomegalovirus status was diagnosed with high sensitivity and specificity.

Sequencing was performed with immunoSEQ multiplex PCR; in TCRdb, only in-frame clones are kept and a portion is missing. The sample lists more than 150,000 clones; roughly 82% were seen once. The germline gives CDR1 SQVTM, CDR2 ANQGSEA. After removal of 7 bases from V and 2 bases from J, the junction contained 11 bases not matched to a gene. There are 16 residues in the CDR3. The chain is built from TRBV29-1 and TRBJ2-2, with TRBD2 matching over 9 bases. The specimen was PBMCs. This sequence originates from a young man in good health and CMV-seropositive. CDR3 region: CSAFAGTSRNTGELFF. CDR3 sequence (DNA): TGCAGCGCCTTTGCCGGGACTAGCCGCAACACCGGGGAGCTGTTTTTT.